This T cell receptor beta chain was recorded in a study of shared clonotypes between healthy human individuals. Donors comprised only Caucasian adults living in Nashville, Tennessee. This table comes from immunoSEQ multiplex PCR, and its TCRdb copy is limited to in-frame clones, with some not included. The top ten hold more than 0.35% of the sample, which has approximately 2.5 million clones, roughly 93% seen once. Overall study results and limits: Clonotypes shared by all four donors outscored non-shared clonotypes in generation probability. Despite large depth, sorted-subset datasets appeared incompletely sequenced.

As regards this clone: Its specificity is not known.

The V and J ends lost 0 bases and 8 bases respectively, with 13 bases between them. Per germline, CDR1 SGHAT and CDR2 FQNNGV. CDR3 length equals 14 residues. The chain couples TRBV11-2 to TRBJ1-2; no definite D call. The sample comprised naive CD4+ T cells from PBMCs. Indicated subset: CD45RA+ positively selected. The receptor comes from a man between 18 and 35 years old in good health. Some clones in this sample may be carry-over from other donors' samples. CDR3: CASSLEAWVSGYTF. The CDR3 region has the DNA TGTGCCAGCAGCTTAGAAGCGTGGGTAAGCGGCTACACCTTC.